A single TCR beta chain is shown here with its context. The antigen is undetermined. These data originate in a study of T cell responses to AZD1222 COVID-19 vaccine. Study-wide points: The number of AZD1222 recipients seropositive at baseline was only five or six. Clonal diversity was possibly underestimated, and white British individuals and females predominated among donors. Following two doses of AZD1222, Spike-specific TCR breadth and depth rose. Dominant at 160-218 and 743-854, vaccine-associated CD4 TCRs also spanned spike.

This table comes from immunoSEQ multiplex PCR, and its TCRdb copy is limited to in-frame clones, with some not included. There are approximately 89,000 clones in the sample; around 90% occur only once, and around 5.2% lies in the top ten. Germline lookup yields CDR1 LNHDA and CDR2 SQIVND (reference sequence). V lost 5 bases and J 1 base, leaving 6 bases between the germline ends. The CDR3 is 12 residues long. This sample comprised peripheral blood, obtained on day 0 of AZD1222 vaccination. This clonotype originated in an adult in good health. The chain employs TRBV19 and TRBJ2-7; no reliable D call. The CDR3 DNA reads TGTGCCAGTAGTGGGCTTTCCTACGAGCAGTACTTC. As protein: CASSGLSYEQYF.